Presented here are 6 T cell receptor beta chains from one specimen sequenced in a study of human T cells and chemical hapten exposure. The time point: patch test 2, 6 weeks after DPC sensitization. Specified treatment: therapeutic diphenylcyclopropenone sensitization with weekly scalp DPC. Each CDR3 protein gets one entry after TCRdb re-called the RACE reads with MiXCR. This table has 110,000 to 150,000 distinct CDR3 sequences, roughly 12% appearing once. The source material was whole blood, sampled in connection with sensitization to the hapten diphenylcyclopropenone (DPC). These receptors all come from a woman between 50 and 59 years old with alopecia areata. Some clones in this sample may be carry-over from other donors' samples.

CDR3 region: CASSLTQEQFF. In nucleotides, the CDR3 is TGTGCCAGCAGTTTAACACAGGAGCAGTTCTTC. This chain links TRBV28 with TRBJ2-1; D remains unclear. Trimming took 2 bases from V and 10 from J, leaving 6 bases between them. CDR1 and CDR2 from the germline V gene are MDHEN and SYDVKM. This CDR3 is 11 amino acids long.

This clonotype was recorded a few times. The chain combines TRBV18 with TRBJ1-4; no firm D call. This CDR3 contains 15 residues. Trimming removed 3 bases from V and 3 bases from J, with 11 bases in between. Germline V gene sequence: CDR1 KGHSH, CDR2 LQKENI. CDR3 bases: TGTGCCAGCTCACCGTTGGCGGCGCCTAATGAAAAACTGTTTTTT. It translates to CASSPLAAPNEKLFF. Together with reference TRBV18 and TRBJ1-4, the CDR3 gives the full variable domain: NAGVMQNPRHLVRRRGQEARLRCSPMKGHSHVYWYRQLPEEGLKFMVYLQKENIIDESGMPKERFSAEFPKEGPSILRIQQVVRGDSAAYFCASSPLAAPNEKLFFGSGTQLSVL.

The chain couples TRBV7-9 to TRBJ1-2; D gene unclear. The CDR3 sequence is 13 residues long. The germline gives CDR1 SEHNR, CDR2 FQNEAQ (reference sequence). V was shortened by 5 bases and J by 7 bases, with 14 bases between the two germline ends. Here the CDR3 DNA reads TGTGCCAGCAGCCCCCCTACCGGTCGTGGCTACACCTTC. Translating it yields CASSPPTGRGYTF.

The chain has TRBV30 and TRBJ2-7, with D perhaps matching TRBD1 (6 bases). CDR1 and CDR2 from the germline V gene are GTSNPN and SVGIG (reference sequence). CDR3 length equals 15 residues. The V end was cut by 2 bases, the J end by 2 bases, with 16 bases between. The CDR3 loop is CAWSMPGHKTYEQYF. DNA of the CDR3: TGTGCCTGGAGTATGCCGGGACATAAAACCTACGAGCAGTACTTC.

This clonotype was counted between two and nine times. This chain uses TRBV7-3 with TRBJ2-2; no reliable D call. V was clipped by 5 bases and J by 0 bases, with 10 bases between them. Germline CDR1 SGHTA, CDR2 FQGTGA. This CDR3 region has 15 residues. The CDR3 bases are TGTGCCAGCAGCCCGACACCCGCGAACACCGGGGAGCTGTTTTTT. Its protein is CASSPTPANTGELFF.

The V call is TRBV3-1, the J call TRBJ2-7; no reliable D call. V lost 4 bases and J 2 bases, leaving 12 bases between the germline ends. CDR1 and CDR2 from the germline V gene are LGHDT and YNNKEL (reference sequence). The CDR3 runs to 14 residues. The CDR3 DNA is TGTGCCAGCAGCCTAAGGGCAGGTCCCTACGAGCAGTACTTC. It encodes CASSLRAGPYEQYF.